This is a list of T cell receptor beta chains from one sample in a study of cytomegalovirus exposure and HLA in healthy donors. Data came from immunoSEQ multiplex PCR; TCRdb stores just in-frame clones and leaves some out. Counted here are some 180,000 clones, 82% occurring once; the ten biggest clones make up 1.5%. The sequenced sample was PBMCs. The receptors stem from a middle-aged man in good health and CMV-seronegative. Both conserved end residues are part of each CDR3. D genes are given only for firm matches. Size is omitted from some rows. Given values are once, few, many or a class for expanded clones.

J: TRBJ2-7
length: 14
size: .
D: .
V: TRBV4-2
DNA: TGTGCCAGCAGCCAGGGGACTCGTAAGGGAGAGCAGTACTTC
CDR3: CASSQGTRKGEQYF

J: TRBJ2-7
length: 14
size: .
D: TRBD2
V: TRBV28
DNA: TGTGCCAGCAGTTTGGGAGGGTCCCTTTACGAGCAGTACTTC
CDR3: CASSLGGSLYEQYF

J: TRBJ1-5
length: 13
size: .
D: .
V: TRBV19
DNA: TGTGCCAGTAGTGTGGAGTTCAATCAGCCCCAGCATTTT
CDR3: CASSVEFNQPQHF

J: TRBJ1-2
length: 16
size: few
D: .
V: TRBV7-2
DNA: TGTGCCAGCAGCTTAGGCACTTTTCGTAGCAACTATGGCTACACCTTC
CDR3: CASSLGTFRSNYGYTF

J: TRBJ2-6
length: 16
size: once
D: .
V: TRBV18
DNA: TGTGCCAGCTCACCGATCGGGTTCTCTGGGGCCAACGTCCTGACTTTC
CDR3: CASSPIGFSGANVLTF

J: TRBJ2-1
length: 16
size: .
D: TRBD2
V: TRBV9
DNA: TGTGCCAGCAGCGTAGGGGCTAGCGGGGGGTACAATGAGCAGTTCTTC
CDR3: CASSVGASGGYNEQFF

J: TRBJ2-5
length: 13
size: .
D: TRBD1
V: TRBV28
DNA: TGTGCCACCGCCGGGACAGGGAGAGAGACCCAGTACTTC
CDR3: CATAGTGRETQYF

J: TRBJ2-5
length: 13
size: once
D: .
V: TRBV7-2
DNA: TGTGCCAGCAGCTTCGGTAGCGCAGAGACCCAGTACTTC
CDR3: CASSFGSAETQYF

J: TRBJ2-3
length: 16
size: .
D: TRBD2
V: TRBV9
DNA: TGTGCCAGCAGCGTATTATACGGGGGGGCCCCAGATACGCAGTATTTT
CDR3: CASSVLYGGAPDTQYF

J: TRBJ2-7
length: 13
size: .
D: .
V: TRBV28
DNA: TGTGCCAGCAGTTTAATTCCTAGCTACGAGCAGTACTTC
CDR3: CASSLIPSYEQYF

J: TRBJ2-2
length: 16
size: .
D: TRBD1
V: TRBV7-9
DNA: TGTGCCAGCAGCTTAACCGGACAGGCGAACACCGGGGAGCTGTTTTTT
CDR3: CASSLTGQANTGELFF

J: TRBJ2-6
length: 16
size: .
D: TRBD1
V: TRBV27
DNA: TGTGCCAGCAGTTTATGGGGGACAGGAGGGGCCAACGTCCTGACTTTC
CDR3: CASSLWGTGGANVLTF

J: TRBJ2-7
length: 15
size: .
D: .
V: TRBV5-5
DNA: TGTGCCAGCAGCTTTTGGCTTTCCAATAACTACGAGCAGTACTTC
CDR3: CASSFWLSNNYEQYF

J: TRBJ1-4
length: 14
size: .
D: TRBD1
V: TRBV10-3
DNA: TGTGCCATCAGTCCGGGACAGGTTAATGAAAAACTGTTTTTT
CDR3: CAISPGQVNEKLFF

J: TRBJ2-7
length: 15
size: .
D: TRBD1
V: TRBV28
DNA: TGTGCCAGCAAAGTACGGGACAGGGAGGCCTACGAGCAGTACTTC
CDR3: CASKVRDREAYEQYF

J: TRBJ1-3
length: 15
size: few
D: TRBD1
V: TRBV6-1
DNA: TGTGCCAGCAGTAAGACAGGGGGCTTCGGAAACACCATATATTTT
CDR3: CASSKTGGFGNTIYF

J: TRBJ2-3
length: 21
size: few
D: TRBD2
V: TRBV28
DNA: TGTGCCAGCAGTTTGCGGGAAGCGGGGGGCCTTATTCCAATTAGCACAGATACGCAGTATTTT
CDR3: CASSLREAGGLIPISTDTQYF

J: TRBJ1-5
length: 12
size: once
D: .
V: TRBV13
DNA: TGTGCCAGCAGAAGGGAGCTCGGGCCCCAGCATTTT
CDR3: CASRRELGPQHF

J: TRBJ2-1
length: 14
size: .
D: TRBD2
V: TRBV29-1
DNA: TGCAGCGTTGACGGCGGGAGCTCCTACAATGAGCAGTTCTTC
CDR3: CSVDGGSSYNEQFF

J: TRBJ2-1
length: 16
size: few
D: TRBD1
V: TRBV5-1
DNA: TGCGCCAGCAGCGCACACTCCGGGACAGGGCTAAATGAGCAGTTCTTC
CDR3: CASSAHSGTGLNEQFF

J: TRBJ2-2
length: 14
size: few
D: TRBD2
V: TRBV30
DNA: TGTGCCTGGAGCACGGGGGGTGAAGCCGGGGAGCTGTTTTTT
CDR3: CAWSTGGEAGELFF

J: TRBJ1-1
length: 17
size: .
D: TRBD1
V: TRBV7-2
DNA: TGTGCCAGCAGCCCCACCCCTGGACAGGGGTCGGGATCGTCAACTTTCTTT
CDR3: CASSPTPGQGSGSSTFF

J: TRBJ1-6
length: 15
size: many
D: .
V: TRBV11-3
DNA: TGTGCCAGCAGCTTTAGAGGAGGGCATAATTCACCCCTCCACTTT
CDR3: CASSFRGGHNSPLHF

J: TRBJ2-2
length: 22
size: once
D: TRBD2
V: TRBV27
DNA: TGTGCCAGCAGCGAGAGACTTTCGGGACTAGCGGGGGGGTCTACGAACACCGGGGAGCTGTTTTTT
CDR3: CASSERLSGLAGGSTNTGELFF

J: TRBJ1-4
length: 15
size: .
D: .
V: TRBV6-1
DNA: TGTGCCAGCACCTTCCCGACCCCACGGGGTGAAAAACTGTTTTTT
CDR3: CASTFPTPRGEKLFF

J: TRBJ2-3
length: 13
size: .
D: .
V: TRBV7-8
DNA: TGTGCCAGCAGCGGGGGCGTGGCAGATACGCAGTATTTT
CDR3: CASSGGVADTQYF

J: TRBJ1-4
length: 15
size: .
D: TRBD1
V: TRBV28
DNA: TGTGCCAGCACCACGCCCGGGACAGGGGTAGAAAAACTGTTTTTT
CDR3: CASTTPGTGVEKLFF

J: TRBJ2-6
length: 17
size: .
D: .
V: TRBV7-2
DNA: TGTGCCAGCAGCTTAGGAACAGGCTTTGGTGGGGCCAACGTCCTGACTTTC
CDR3: CASSLGTGFGGANVLTF

J: TRBJ1-1
length: 16
size: .
D: TRBD1
V: TRBV5-4
DNA: TGTGCCAGCACCCCAGGGGGCGTAGGTCGGAACACTGAAGCTTTCTTT
CDR3: CASTPGGVGRNTEAFF

J: TRBJ2-1
length: 14
size: .
D: TRBD2
V: TRBV6-6
DNA: TGTGCCAGCAACCCTGAGCGGGGGTCCTATGAGCAGTTCTTC
CDR3: CASNPERGSYEQFF

J: TRBJ2-6
length: 15
size: once
D: .
V: TRBV9
DNA: TGTGCCAGCAGCGTAGTCGACTCGGGGGCCAACGTCCTGACTTTC
CDR3: CASSVVDSGANVLTF

J: TRBJ1-2
length: 12
size: .
D: .
V: TRBV19
DNA: TGTGCCAGTAGGTCCAGGGAGGATGGCTACACCTTC
CDR3: CASRSREDGYTF

J: TRBJ2-5
length: 15
size: few
D: .
V: TRBV28
DNA: TGTGCCAGCAAGGTTGGAAGGGACTTTCAAGAGACCCAGTACTTC
CDR3: CASKVGRDFQETQYF

J: TRBJ2-2
length: 17
size: .
D: .
V: TRBV4-3
DNA: TGCGCCAGCAGCCAAGATATTCAGGGACAGAACACCGGGGAGCTGTTTTTT
CDR3: CASSQDIQGQNTGELFF

J: TRBJ2-1
length: 13
size: .
D: .
V: TRBV7-3
DNA: TGTGCCAGCAGCTTAGACAGCTACAATGAGCAGTTCTTC
CDR3: CASSLDSYNEQFF

J: TRBJ2-1
length: 16
size: .
D: TRBD2
V: TRBV6-1
DNA: TGTGCCAGCAGTGAATTAGCGGGGGGGCTCCCCAATGAGCAGTTCTTC
CDR3: CASSELAGGLPNEQFF

J: TRBJ2-7
length: 13
size: .
D: TRBD2
V: TRBV29-1
DNA: TGCAGCGTACAAGCGGGAGGGGGCTACGAGCAGTACTTC
CDR3: CSVQAGGGYEQYF

J: TRBJ1-1
length: 12
size: once
D: .
V: TRBV6-1
DNA: TGTGCCAGCAGTGAAGGGAGGTCTGAAGCTTTCTTT
CDR3: CASSEGRSEAFF

J: TRBJ2-7
length: 16
size: .
D: TRBD2
V: TRBV19
DNA: TGTGCCAGTAGTGCTAGGACTAGCCAGGGCGCCTACGAGCAGTACTTC
CDR3: CASSARTSQGAYEQYF

J: TRBJ1-3
length: 14
size: .
D: TRBD1
V: TRBV28
DNA: TGTGCCAGCAGTCCCCAGACAGGGCATCGCACCATATATTTT
CDR3: CASSPQTGHRTIYF

J: TRBJ1-2
length: 17
size: .
D: TRBD1
V: TRBV5-5
DNA: TGTGCCAGCACCACCGGCTCGGACAGGGGAGTTTTGGGTGGCTACACCTTC
CDR3: CASTTGSDRGVLGGYTF

J: TRBJ1-1
length: 15
size: few
D: TRBD1
V: TRBV15
DNA: TGTGCCACCAGCAGAAGGACAGGGATGAACACTGAAGCTTTCTTT
CDR3: CATSRRTGMNTEAFF